Shown below are 5 T cell receptor beta chains from a single sample sequenced in a study of CD4 and CD8 cells across lung adenocarcinoma regions. TCRdb reanalysed the PCR reads using MiXCR and keeps one entry per CDR3 protein. The repertoire holds approximately 11,000 distinct CDR3 sequences, with about 53% as singletons. Sequenced: CD4+ T cells from the center of a lung tumor. All receptors derive from a male donor with lung adenocarcinoma. The CD4 and CD8 labels of this study may be unreliable.

The V and J genes are TRBV6-1 and TRBJ2-3; D gene ambiguous. CDR1 and CDR2 (germline): MNHNS, SASEGT. The CDR3 contains 14 residues. Deletions cut 5 bases from V and 4 bases from J, with 13 bases between. CDR3 DNA: TGTGCCAGCAGTATAGGTGTAGACGCAGATACGCAGTATTTT. Its translation: CASSIGVDADTQYF.

This clonotype has just a few counts. This chain links TRBV6-1 with TRBJ2-6, with D tentatively TRBD2 (5 bases). Germline CDR1 reads MNHNS; CDR2 reads SASEGT. Trimming pared 1 base from V and 8 bases from J, leaving 12 bases between. CDR3 size: 15 residues. The CDR3 sequence: CASSEEPGSSNVLTF. The CDR3 nucleotides read TGTGCCAGCAGTGAAGAACCGGGATCGTCCAACGTCCTGACTTTC.

This clonotype was seen a few times. The chain joins TRBV7-2 to TRBJ2-5; D gene unclear. Judging by the DNA end, TRBJ2-7 fits better; the J call may be wrong. The CDR3 covers 14 residues. CDR1 and CDR2 from the germline V gene are SGHTA and FQGNSA. CDR3 coding DNA: TGTGCCAGCAGCTTAGCGAGAGCGTCCTACGAGCAGTACTTC. Its translation is CASSLARASYEQYF.

This clonotype was recorded once. V is TRBV6-1 and J is TRBJ2-3; perhaps TRBD2 as D (7 bases). V lost 8 bases to trimming and J lost 5 bases, with 23 bases between them. From germline, CDR1 is MNHNS and CDR2 SASEGT. This CDR3 spans 16 amino acids. The CDR3 here is CASGGGGGRGQDTQYF. The CDR3 bases are TGTGCCAGCGGGGGGGGGGGGGGCAGGGGCCAAGATACGCAGTATTTT.

In this sample, this clonotype turned up a few times. The chain recombines TRBV6-5 with TRBJ2-1; D gene unclear. CDR3 size: 14 residues. Per germline, CDR1 MNHEY and CDR2 SVGAGI. The V gene lost 0 bases and the J gene lost 6 bases, with 9 bases spanning the gap. The CDR3 coding sequence is TGTGCCAGCAGTTACTCTAGGAGCGCCAATGAGCAGTTCTTC. It encodes CASSYSRSANEQFF.